Listed here is a single TCR beta chain. What this receptor recognizes is not known. No base qualities exist here, and no much larger clone lies one base off it. TCRbeta CDR3 regions were amplified from genomic DNA by means of the immunoSEQ Assay, a bias-controlled multiplex PCR. Under the source paper's analysis protocol: Nucleated cell counts per sample were estimated from amplification of reference gene primers within the assay. To quantify the absolute abundance of each unique TCRbeta CDR3 rearrangement, sequence reads were collapsed and filtered. Productive Simpson clonality was computed per sample as the square root of Simpson's diversity index over productive rearrangements. TCRdb provides this immuneACCESS table in a form limited to in-frame rearrangements. Some clones are lacking; in checked studies, under half of them reflect an unresolved V gene, and why the rest are absent is not known. D and trimming were read from the DNA, whereas the V and J calls and clone size are those reported in that table. For this sample there are roughly 74,000 clones; roughly 86% appear just once. The top ten clones comprise approximately 35% of the sample.

This sample was included in a study of blood T cell repertoires in COVID-19 (dated by TCRdb to 2020 to 2021). Broadly, across the study: Samples from collaborators originated in the United States, Italy and Spain and spanned both the acute and convalescent phases of COVID-19. The repertoires were released in a freely available public database meant as a resource for research on the immune response to SARS-CoV-2. HLA class I and class II types, where available, came from metadata supplied by the sample provider rather than from assay-based typing. Subjects who had been exposed to COVID-19, were actively infected with it, or had recovered from it provided the deeply sampled blood TCRbeta repertoires that made up the dataset. The samples were drawn from the first 160 participants of the ongoing ImmuneRACE study and from more than 1,000 subjects provided by 6 global collaborators. Nearly every sample came with metadata listing a de-identified subject ID, COVID-19 status, age in years and sex. The prospective study material was composed of cDNA or gDNA derived from T cells, B-cell-depleted T cells, or PBMCs. On the study overall, not on this receptor specifically: How much clinical and demographic metadata was included differed by source and by participant, and the metadata was provided uncurated.

The collaborating institutions used their own protocols to collect whole blood in K2EDTA tubes. Collaborator samples were shipped for TCRbeta analysis as frozen whole blood, isolated PBMCs, or DNA extracted from either sample type. V is reduced by 4 bases and J by 4 bases, leaving a spacing of 11 bases between them. The germline V gene gives CDR1 as SGHDT and CDR2 as YYEEEE. Counted from cysteine to phenylalanine, this CDR3 has 13 amino acids. The read is trimmed to its CDR3 DNA, 39 bases read in frame from base 1. This TCR was sampled from a man aged 70 or older with acute or convalescent COVID-19. The chain is encoded by TRBV5-6 joined to TRBJ1-1, with TRBD1 tentatively as D gene (6 bases match). The sample taken for sequencing was peripheral blood. CDR3 protein: CASSRGGLTEAFF. Here is the DNA: TGTGCCAGCAGCAGGGGGGGGCTCACTGAAGCTTTCTTT. Beyond the CDR3, the reference TRBV5-6 and TRBJ1-1 genes provide the residues; the full variable domain reads: DAGVTQSPTHLIKTRGQQVTLRCSPKSGHDTVSWYQQALGQGPQFIFQYYEEEERQRGNFPDRFSGHQFPNYSSELNVNALLLGDSALYLCASSRGGLTEAFFGQGTRLTVV.